This TCR beta chain was found in a study of T cells expressing NK-cell markers. Across the study: Sequencing of TCR beta repertoires drew on sorted CD3+CD56+NKG2C+, CD3+CD56+NKG2C- and CD3+CD56-NKG2C+ T cells. Eight donors were sequenced, seven testing HCMV-seropositive and one testing seronegative.

The CDR3 totals 14 residues. Study results and limitations: In four donors, dominant clonotypes made up about 28.3-60.1% of CD3+CD56-NKG2C+ cells.

With UMIs, 5'RACE template switching was used to make TCR beta cDNA. TCRdb re-analyzed the 5' RACE reads; it lists each CDR3 protein once, without DNA. The table lists 200,000 to 300,000 distinct CDR3 sequences. On this clonotype itself: The antigen remains unidentified.

V gene TRBV12-3 or TRBV12-4 combines with J gene TRBJ1-1; the D call of TRBD1 rests on TCRdb alone, since no DNA is present to check it. The receptor was isolated from a woman aged 18-69 years in good health. Sequenced input: blood T cells: a sorted CD56 or NKG2C T cell subset, CD4+ or CD8+ T cells, or bulk PBMC T cells (not recorded which). The CDR3 sequence: CASSLDRVGTEAFF.